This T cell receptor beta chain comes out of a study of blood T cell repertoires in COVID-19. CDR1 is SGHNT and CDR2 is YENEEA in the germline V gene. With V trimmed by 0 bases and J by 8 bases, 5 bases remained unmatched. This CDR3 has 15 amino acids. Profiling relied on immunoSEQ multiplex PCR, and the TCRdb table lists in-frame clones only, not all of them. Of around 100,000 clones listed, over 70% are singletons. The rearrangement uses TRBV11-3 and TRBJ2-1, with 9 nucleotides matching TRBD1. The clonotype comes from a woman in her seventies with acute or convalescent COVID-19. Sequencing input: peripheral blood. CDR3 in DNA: TGTGCCAGCAGCTTAGAACAGGGGGCGGGCGATGAGCAGTTCTTC. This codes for CASSLEQGAGDEQFF. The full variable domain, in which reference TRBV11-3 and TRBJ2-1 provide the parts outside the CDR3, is EAGVVQSPRYKIIEKKQPVAFWCNPISGHNTLYWYLQNLGQGPELLIRYENEEAVDDSQLPKDRFSAERLKGVDSTLKIQPAELGDSAVYLCASSLEQGAGDEQFFGPGTRLTVL.